These 2 T cell receptor beta chains share one sample of origin, sequenced in a study of blood T cell repertoires in COVID-19. TCRdb's table, derived via immunoSEQ multiplex PCR, lists solely in-frame clones and lacks some. Of 250,000 to 350,000 clones in the sample, roughly 89% are singletons; the top ten hold 0.94%. Sequencing was performed on peripheral blood. The receptors originated from a woman aged 40 to 50 who had recovered from COVID-19.

This clone came up once. The V gene is TRBV7-9, the J gene TRBJ1-3; no clear D. The CDR3 is 15 amino acids. Germline V lookup: CDR1 SEHNR, CDR2 FQNEAQ (reference sequence). Trimming took 5 bases from V and 0 from J, leaving 11 bases between them. CDR3 amino acids: CASSHAGFSGNTIYF. CDR3 DNA sequence: TGTGCCAGCAGCCATGCGGGGTTCTCTGGAAACACCATATATTTT.

The chain is built from TRBV7-3 and TRBJ2-2; maybe TRBD1 (6 bases). The CDR3 is 14 amino acids. Germline CDR1 reads SGHTA; CDR2 reads FQGTGA. Trimming shortened V by 5 bases and J by 6 bases, and 13 bases separated the two germline ends. In DNA, the CDR3 is TGTGCCAGCAGCAATAACGCAGGGGCCGGGGAGCTGTTTTTT. Translating it yields CASSNNAGAGELFF.